Shown below are 8 T cell receptor beta chains from a single sample sequenced in a study of blood T cell repertoires in COVID-19. Generated by immunoSEQ multiplex PCR, the TCRdb table keeps only in-frame clones and is missing some. The sample shows over 130,000 clones, around 90% of them seen only once. Sample: peripheral blood. These receptors were taken from a man aged 55 to 70 with active or convalescent COVID-19.

This chain uses TRBV7-3 with TRBJ2-3; possible D gene TRBD2, 5 bases. CDR3 length equals 16 residues. The V end was cut by 2 bases, the J end by 0 bases, with 12 bases between. In germline, CDR1 is SGHTA, CDR2 FQGTGA. The CDR3 nucleotides are TGTGCCAGCAGCTTACGGGGATTCTCTAGCACAGATACGCAGTATTTT. As protein: CASSLRGFSSTDTQYF.

The chain employs TRBV5-5 and TRBJ2-1, with 11 bases identical to TRBD2. In germline, CDR1 is SGHKS, CDR2 YYEKEE (reference sequence). The CDR3 consists of 20 residues. The V and J ends lost 5 bases and 0 bases, in that order; junction bases with no gene match: 16. The CDR3 loop reads CASRKRHGLAGPSSYNEQFF. CDR3 in DNA: TGTGCCAGCAGGAAACGACATGGACTAGCGGGCCCGAGCTCCTACAATGAGCAGTTCTTC.

The rearrangement uses TRBV5-1 and TRBJ2-7; 7 nucleotides line up with TRBD2. The CDR3 extends over 14 amino acids. Germline V lookup: CDR1 SGHRS, CDR2 YFSETQ. V shed 0 bases and J 2 bases; nucleotides not matched to a gene: 2. The CDR3 DNA reads TGCGCCAGCAGCTTGGATGGGACTACCTACGAGCAGTACTTC. It translates to CASSLDGTTYEQYF.

The gene calls are TRBV5-1 and TRBJ2-3; TRBD2 might be the D (5 bases). This CDR3 region has 16 residues. Germline lookup yields CDR1 SGHRS and CDR2 YFSETQ. V was shortened by 4 bases and J by 0 bases, with 15 bases between the two germline ends. CDR3 sequence reads: CASSLVAGSSTDTQYF. CDR3 coding DNA: TGCGCCAGCAGCCTCGTGGCGGGCTCTAGCACAGATACGCAGTATTTT.

The chain employs TRBV6-6 and TRBJ2-1, with TRBD2 identical over 10 bases. This CDR3 is built from 17 residues. V dropped 5 bases and J dropped 1; count of bases not matched to a gene: 8. Germline CDR1 and CDR2: MNHNY and SVGAGI (reference sequence). The CDR3 loop is CASSLQVAGGSYNEQFF. The CDR3 bases are TGTGCCAGCAGTCTCCAGGTAGCGGGAGGTTCCTACAATGAGCAGTTCTTC.

The rearrangement links TRBV9 to TRBJ2-1; TRBD1 matches at 12 bases. The germline CDR1 and CDR2 sequences are SGDLS and YYNGEE. CDR3 length: 14 residues. Trimming removed 3 bases from V and 7 bases from J; junction bases left unmatched: 2. This CDR3 is CASSAGQGANEQFF. The DNA for the CDR3 is TGTGCCAGCAGCGCGGGACAGGGGGCTAATGAGCAGTTCTTC.

This clone has just a few counts. V is TRBV4-2 and J is TRBJ2-7; TRBD1 aligns across 7 bases. The CDR3 has 13 residues. The germline gives CDR1 LGHNA, CDR2 YNFKEQ. The V gene end was trimmed by 4 bases and the J gene end by 5 bases; junction bases not matched to a gene: 5. In nucleotides, the CDR3 is TGTGCCAGCAGCCTAAGAGACAGGGACGAGCAGTACTTC. Protein: CASSLRDRDEQYF.

The V gene is TRBV19, the J gene TRBJ2-2, with TRBD1 identical over 8 bases. The CDR3 has 16 amino acids. After removal of 6 bases from V and 1 base from J, the junction contained 7 bases not matched to a gene. Germline V gene data show CDR1 as LNHDA and CDR2 as SQIVND (reference sequence). The CDR3 here is CASRPFGQGNTGELFF. The DNA for the CDR3 is TGTGCCAGTAGACCCTTCGGACAGGGGAACACCGGGGAGCTGTTTTTT.